This T cell receptor beta chain was identified in a study of blood T cell repertoires in COVID-19. The V end lost 6 bases, the J end lost 0 bases, and 15 bases lay between the germline ends. Germline V gives CDR1 MRHNA, CDR2 SNTAGT. This CDR3 is 16 amino acids long. Under the authors' procedure: Nucleated cell counts were estimated from reference gene primer amplification. Profiling relied on immunoSEQ multiplex PCR, and the TCRdb table lists in-frame clones only, not all of them. Clone size and the V and J calls come from that table; the DNA yielded D and trimming. The profile covers under 130,000 clones, with roughly 80% appearing a single time and around a fifth taken by the ten largest.

The chain joins TRBV6-4 to TRBJ1-5, with D possibly being TRBD1 (5 bases). This receptor was taken from a man aged 65 to 79 with active or convalescent COVID-19. Sequencing was done on a sample of peripheral blood. The CDR3 loop is CASSLTALDSNQPQHF. The CDR3 coding sequence is TGTGCCAGCAGCTTGACAGCCTTGGATAGCAATCAGCCCCAGCATTTT.